This record covers a single TCR beta chain. What it binds is unknown. The data stem from a study of T cell responses to AZD1222 COVID-19 vaccine. General study points: Females made up more of the donors, who were largely white British, and clonal diversity may have come out too low. Repertoire collection took place solely once the T cell response had peaked.

Looked up from germline, CDR1 is SGHRS and CDR2 is YFSETQ. This CDR3 contains 16 residues. Trimming shortened V by 0 bases and J by 7 bases, and 16 bases separated the two germline ends. Sequencing used immunoSEQ multiplex PCR; TCRdb keeps in-frame clones, though not all of them. Here the sample spans 90,000 to 100,000 clones, roughly 90% being singletons. The chain is built from TRBV5-1 and TRBJ1-4; no clear D gene. Sequencing used peripheral blood, obtained 28 days after the second AZD1222 dose. The TCR sequence derives from an adult who received the AZD1222 COVID-19 vaccine. CDR3 amino acids: CASSLGVEGVSEKLFF. The CDR3 coding sequence is TGCGCCAGCAGCTTGGGAGTTGAGGGAGTCAGTGAAAAACTGTTTTTT.